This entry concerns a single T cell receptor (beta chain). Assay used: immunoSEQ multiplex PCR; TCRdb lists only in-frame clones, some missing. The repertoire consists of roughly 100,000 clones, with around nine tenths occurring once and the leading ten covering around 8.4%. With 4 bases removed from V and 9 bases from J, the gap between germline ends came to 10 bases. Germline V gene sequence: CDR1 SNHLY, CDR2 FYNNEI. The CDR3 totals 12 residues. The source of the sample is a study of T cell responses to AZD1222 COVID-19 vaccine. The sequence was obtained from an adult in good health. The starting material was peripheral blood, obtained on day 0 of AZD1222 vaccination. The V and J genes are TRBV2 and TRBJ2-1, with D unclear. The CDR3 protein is CASSAHPGEQFF. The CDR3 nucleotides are TGTGCCAGCAGTGCCCACCCCGGTGAGCAGTTCTTC.